This T cell receptor (beta chain) was found in a study of blood T cell repertoires in COVID-19. Study summary: Samples of COVID-19 (acute and convalescent) were obtained from the United States, Italy and Spain. Nucleic acid was either cDNA or gDNA, and it came from T cells, B-cell-depleted T cells, or PBMCs.

Authors' methods: Amplifying reference gene primers gave estimates of nucleated cell counts. TCRdb's copy holds only in-frame clones and misses some; the assay was immunoSEQ multiplex PCR. The V and J calls and clone size are taken from that table; D and trimming were inferred from the DNA. This table has some 65,000 clones, 80% appearing once. The sequenced material came from peripheral blood. The receptor was isolated from a human donor in a cohort sampled during active COVID-19.

The CDR3 here is CASSSGQINEKLFF. DNA of the CDR3: TGTGCCAGCAGTTCGGGACAGATTAATGAAAAACTGTTTTTT. The gene calls are TRBV6-2 or TRBV6-3 and TRBJ1-4, with 7 bases matching TRBD1. CDR3 length: 14 residues. Germline V gene data show CDR1 as MNHEY and CDR2 as SVGEGT. V lost 4 bases to trimming and J lost 4 bases; unmatched junction nucleotides: 3.